A single sample is the source of the 8 T cell receptor beta chains below, sequenced in a study of shared clonotypes between healthy human individuals. Only in-frame clones appear in the TCRdb table, and some are missing; sequencing was by immunoSEQ multiplex PCR. The profile covers under 1,900,000 clones, with approximately 98.5% appearing a single time and about 0.35% taken by the ten largest. Source material: naive CD4+ T cells sorted from blood. As to subset: CD45RA+ positively selected. The receptors shown here come from a man under 40 in good health.

The chain has TRBV28 and TRBJ2-7; either TRBD1 or TRBD2 may supply D (5 bases each). The ends were cut back, 6 bases at V and 0 bases at J, with 18 bases in the middle. This CDR3 contains 16 residues. The V gene's germline CDR1 is MDHEN and CDR2 SYDVKM. The CDR3 DNA sequence: TGTGCCAGCAGGGGGCGTGGGGCCAGCGGCTCCTACGAGCAGTACTTC. As protein: CASRGRGASGSYEQYF.

The chain carries TRBV5-6 and TRBJ1-4; D gene uncertain. The CDR3 extends over 14 amino acids. V shed 4 bases and J shed 5 bases, with 12 bases lying between them. Germline CDR1 SGHDT, CDR2 YYEEEE. The CDR3 nucleotides are TGTGCCAGCAGCCTCCAAGGACCCAATGAAAAACTGTTTTTT. Its protein product is CASSLQGPNEKLFF. Full variable domain (missing parts from reference TRBV5-6 and TRBJ1-4): DAGVTQSPTHLIKTRGQQVTLRCSPKSGHDTVSWYQQALGQGPQFIFQYYEEEERQRGNFPDRFSGHQFPNYSSELNVNALLLGDSALYLCASSLQGPNEKLFFGSGTQLSVL.

J is TRBJ2-7 and V is TRBV4-3; D might be TRBD2 (6 bases). This CDR3 region has 15 residues. Trimming stripped 0 bases from V and 2 bases from J, with 11 bases between. In germline, CDR1 is LGHNA, CDR2 YSLEER. The CDR3 spells CASSQDPRTTYEQYF. CDR3 bases: TGCGCCAGCAGCCAAGATCCCCGGACTACCTACGAGCAGTACTTC.

This clone was found once. The V and J genes are TRBV7-8 and TRBJ2-2; TRBD2 agrees at 10 bases. Germline V gene lookup returns CDR1 SGHVS and CDR2 FQNEAQ. The CDR3 is made up of 16 amino acids. V gave up 5 bases and J gave up 3 bases; unmatched junction bases: 6. CDR3 in amino acids: CASSRRGLAYTGELFF. CDR3 sequence (DNA): TGTGCCAGCAGCCGACGGGGACTAGCGTACACCGGGGAGCTGTTTTTT. The variable domain in full, with the rest retrieved from reference TRBV7-8 and TRBJ2-2, is GAGVSQSPRYKVAKRGQDVALRCDPISGHVSLFWYQQALGQGPEFLTYFQNEAQLDKSGLPSDRFFAERPEGSVSTLKIQRTQQEDSAVYLCASSRRGLAYTGELFFGEGSRLTVL.

The chain carries TRBV7-2 and TRBJ2-3; D remains unclear. Germline CDR1 reads SGHTA; CDR2 reads FQGNSA. The CDR3 has 14 residues. Between the trimmed V and J ends, which lost 0 bases and 2 bases, there was a span of 6 bases. As DNA, the CDR3 is TGTGCCAGCAGCTTAGCGGCAGACACAGATACGCAGTATTTT. Its protein product is CASSLAADTDTQYF.

This chain links TRBV19 with TRBJ1-1; 8 bases line up with TRBD1. The germline V gene encodes CDR1 LNHDA and CDR2 SQIVND (reference sequence). The CDR3 loop spans 15 amino acids. V lost 5 bases to trimming and J lost 5 bases; unmatched junction nucleotides: 10. Here the CDR3 DNA reads TGTGCCAGTAGTCCATTTACAGGGGGGTGGACTGAAGCTTTCTTT. Translation: CASSPFTGGWTEAFF.

A word on this clone: Different DNA sequences within this sample yield the same CDR3. V is TRBV5-1 and J is TRBJ2-7; perhaps TRBD1 as D (5 bases). The CDR3 extends over 13 amino acids. CDR1 SGHRS and CDR2 YFSETQ come from the germline V gene. Trimming took 1 base from V and 6 from J, leaving 11 bases between them. The CDR3 spells CASSLRGIGEQYF. CDR3 sequence (DNA): TGCGCCAGCAGCTTGAGGGGTATCGGCGAGCAGTACTTC.

Concerning this clone: The sample contains more than one DNA sequence encoding this CDR3. The V call is TRBV5-1, the J call TRBJ2-7; 7 bases line up with TRBD2. The CDR3 sequence is 13 residues long. Germline CDR1 SGHRS, CDR2 YFSETQ. The J segment lost 4 bases and the V segment lost 1 base, leaving 2 bases of the junction unmatched. The CDR3 spells CASSLPGGYEQYF. CDR3 nucleotide sequence: TGCGCCAGCAGCTTGCCGGGGGGTTACGAGCAGTACTTC.